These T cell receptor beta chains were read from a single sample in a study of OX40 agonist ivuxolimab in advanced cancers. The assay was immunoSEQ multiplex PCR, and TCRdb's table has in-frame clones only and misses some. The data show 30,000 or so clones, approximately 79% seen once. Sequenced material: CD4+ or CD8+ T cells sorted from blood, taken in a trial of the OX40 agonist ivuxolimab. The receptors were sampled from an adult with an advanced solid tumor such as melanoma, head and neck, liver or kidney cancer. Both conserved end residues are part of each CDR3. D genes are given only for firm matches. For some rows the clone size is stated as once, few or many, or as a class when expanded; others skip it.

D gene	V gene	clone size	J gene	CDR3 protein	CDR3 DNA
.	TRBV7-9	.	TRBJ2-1	CASSIGRTLDEQFF	TGTGCCAGCAGCATAGGGCGGACCTTGGATGAGCAGTTCTTC
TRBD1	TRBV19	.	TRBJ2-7	CASEGQGYEQYF	TGTGCCAGTGAGGGACAGGGCTACGAGCAGTACTTC
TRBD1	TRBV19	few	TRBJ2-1	CASSAPGRGRDNEQFF	TGTGCCAGTAGTGCCCCTGGCAGGGGGAGAGACAATGAGCAGTTCTTC
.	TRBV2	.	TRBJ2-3	CASTPGPTDTQYF	TGTGCCAGCACCCCAGGGCCCACAGATACGCAGTATTTT
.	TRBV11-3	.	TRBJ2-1	CASSPGSGDEQFF	TGTGCCAGCAGCCCAGGATCGGGGGATGAGCAGTTCTTC
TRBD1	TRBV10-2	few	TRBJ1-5	CASSATGVQPQHF	TGCGCCAGCAGTGCTACAGGGGTTCAGCCCCAGCATTTT
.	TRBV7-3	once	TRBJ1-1	CASSFGGEAFF	TGTGCCAGCAGCTTTGGGGGAGAAGCTTTCTTT
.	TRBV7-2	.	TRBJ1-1	CASSSGTENTEAFF	TGTGCCAGCAGCTCCGGGACGGAGAACACTGAAGCTTTCTTT
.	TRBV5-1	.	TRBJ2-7	CASSLDPTVTYEQYF	TGCGCCAGCAGCTTGGACCCGACAGTCACCTACGAGCAGTACTTC
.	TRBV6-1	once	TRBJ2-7	CATRDRAPEDRQYF	TGTGCCACCAGGGACCGGGCCCCGGAGGACCGGCAGTACTTC
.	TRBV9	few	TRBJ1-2	CASSVGGFNYGYTF	TGTGCCAGCAGCGTAGGAGGATTCAACTATGGCTACACCTTC
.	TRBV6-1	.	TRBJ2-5	CASSPQGGAETQYF	TGTGCCAGCAGCCCACAGGGGGGGGCGGAGACCCAGTACTTC
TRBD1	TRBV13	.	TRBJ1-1	CASSFTGQGVLMSEAFF	TGTGCCAGCAGCTTTACCGGACAGGGGGTGTTGATGTCTGAAGCTTTCTTT
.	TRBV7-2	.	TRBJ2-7	CASSLGHNSYEQYF	TGTGCCAGCAGCTTAGGACACAACTCCTACGAGCAGTACTTC
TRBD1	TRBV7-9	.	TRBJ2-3	CASSLGQGAADTQYF	TGTGCCAGCAGCTTAGGACAGGGTGCCGCAGATACGCAGTATTTT
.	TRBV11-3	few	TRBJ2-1	CASSYRNNEQFF	TGTGCCAGCAGCTACAGGAACAATGAGCAGTTCTTC